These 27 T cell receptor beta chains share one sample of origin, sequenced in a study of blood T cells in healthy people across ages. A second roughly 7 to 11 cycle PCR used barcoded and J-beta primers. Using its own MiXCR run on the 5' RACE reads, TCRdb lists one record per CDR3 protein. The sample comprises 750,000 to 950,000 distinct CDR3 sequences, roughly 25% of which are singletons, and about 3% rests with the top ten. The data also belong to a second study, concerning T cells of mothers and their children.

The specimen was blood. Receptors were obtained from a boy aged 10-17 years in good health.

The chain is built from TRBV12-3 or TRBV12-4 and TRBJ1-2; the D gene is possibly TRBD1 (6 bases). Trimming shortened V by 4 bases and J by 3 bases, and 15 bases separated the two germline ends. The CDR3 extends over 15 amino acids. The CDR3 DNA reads TGTGCCAGCAGTTACACCTCAGGGGAATACTATGGCTACACCTTC. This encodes CASSYTSGEYYGYTF.

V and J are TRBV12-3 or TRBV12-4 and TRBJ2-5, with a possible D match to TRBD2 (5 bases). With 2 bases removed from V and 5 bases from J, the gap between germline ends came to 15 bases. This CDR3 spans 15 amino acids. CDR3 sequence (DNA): TGTGCCAGCAGTTTACGAGGACTTCCCGGCGAGACCCAGTACTTC. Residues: CASSLRGLPGETQYF.

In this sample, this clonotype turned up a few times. The CDR3 region is CASSFLTGSSSDTQYF. As DNA, the CDR3 is TGTGCCAGCAGTTTCCTCACAGGGTCCAGTTCGGATACGCAGTATTTT. The chain employs TRBV12-3 or TRBV12-4 and TRBJ2-3; TRBD1 might be the D (6 bases). Trimming pared 3 bases from V and 6 bases from J, leaving 19 bases between. The CDR3 has 16 residues.

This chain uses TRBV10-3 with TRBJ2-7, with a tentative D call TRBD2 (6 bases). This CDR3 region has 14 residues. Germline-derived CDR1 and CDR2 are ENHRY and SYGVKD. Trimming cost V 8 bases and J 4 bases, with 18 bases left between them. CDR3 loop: CAISPTGGGYEQYF. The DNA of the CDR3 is TGTGCCATCTCACCTACTGGTGGGGGGTACGAGCAGTACTTC.

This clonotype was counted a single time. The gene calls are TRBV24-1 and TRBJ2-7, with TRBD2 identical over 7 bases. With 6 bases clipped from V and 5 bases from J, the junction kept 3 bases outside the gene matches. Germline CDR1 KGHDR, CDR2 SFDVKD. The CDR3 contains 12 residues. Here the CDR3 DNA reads TGTGCCACCAGTACCGCGGGGGACGAGCAGTACTTC. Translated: CATSTAGDEQYF.

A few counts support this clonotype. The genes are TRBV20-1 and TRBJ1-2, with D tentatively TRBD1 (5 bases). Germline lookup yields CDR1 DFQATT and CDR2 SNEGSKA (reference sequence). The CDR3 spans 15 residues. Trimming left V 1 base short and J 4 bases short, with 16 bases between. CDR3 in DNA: TGCAGTGCTAGAGTTGGAGGGCTTAGGGGCTATGGCTACACCTTC. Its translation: CSARVGGLRGYGYTF.

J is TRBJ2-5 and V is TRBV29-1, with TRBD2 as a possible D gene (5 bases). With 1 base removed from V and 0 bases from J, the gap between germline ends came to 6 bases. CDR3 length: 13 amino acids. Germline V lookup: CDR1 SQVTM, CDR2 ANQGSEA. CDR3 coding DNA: TGCAGCGTTGAAGGGAGGTACCAAGAGACCCAGTACTTC. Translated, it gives CSVEGRYQETQYF.

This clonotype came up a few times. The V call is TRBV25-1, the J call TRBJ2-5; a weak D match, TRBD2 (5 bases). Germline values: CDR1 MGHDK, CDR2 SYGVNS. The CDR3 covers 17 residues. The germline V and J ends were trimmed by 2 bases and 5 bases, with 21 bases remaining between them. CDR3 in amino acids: CASSELRVAPAEETQYF. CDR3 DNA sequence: TGTGCCAGCAGTGAACTTCGGGTAGCGCCGGCCGAGGAGACCCAGTACTTC.

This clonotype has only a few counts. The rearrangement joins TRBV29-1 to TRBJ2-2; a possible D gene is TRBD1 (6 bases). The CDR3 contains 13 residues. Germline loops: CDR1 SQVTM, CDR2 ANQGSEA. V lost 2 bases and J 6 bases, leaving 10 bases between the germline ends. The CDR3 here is CSVEQGRPGELFF. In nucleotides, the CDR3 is TGCAGCGTTGAACAGGGGCGACCCGGGGAGCTGTTTTTT.

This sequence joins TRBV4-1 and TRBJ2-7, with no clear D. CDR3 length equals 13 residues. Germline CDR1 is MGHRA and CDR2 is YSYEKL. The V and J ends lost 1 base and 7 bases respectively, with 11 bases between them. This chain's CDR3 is CASSQAVVGEQYF. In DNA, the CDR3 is TGCGCCAGCAGCCAAGCGGTAGTCGGGGAGCAGTACTTC.

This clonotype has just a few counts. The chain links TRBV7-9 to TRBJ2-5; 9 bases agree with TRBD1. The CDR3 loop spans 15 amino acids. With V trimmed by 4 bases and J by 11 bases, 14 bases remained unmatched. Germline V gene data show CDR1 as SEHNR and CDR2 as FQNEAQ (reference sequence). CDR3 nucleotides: TGTGCCAGCAGCTCCCCCGACAGGGGGTCGAATGAGCAGTACTTC. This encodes CASSSPDRGSNEQYF.

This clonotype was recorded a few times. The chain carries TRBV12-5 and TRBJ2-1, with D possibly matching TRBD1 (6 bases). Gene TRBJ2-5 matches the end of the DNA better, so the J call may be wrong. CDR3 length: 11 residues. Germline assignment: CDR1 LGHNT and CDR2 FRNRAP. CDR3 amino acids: CACEGGLTQYF. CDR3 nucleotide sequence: TGTGCTTGCGAAGGGGGTTTGACCCAGTACTTC.

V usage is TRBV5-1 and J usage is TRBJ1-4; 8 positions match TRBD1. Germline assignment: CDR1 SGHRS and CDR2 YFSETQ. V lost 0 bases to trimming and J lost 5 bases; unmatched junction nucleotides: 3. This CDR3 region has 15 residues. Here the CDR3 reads CASSLGTGINEKLFF. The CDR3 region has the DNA TGCGCCAGCAGCTTGGGGACAGGGATAAATGAAAAACTGTTTTTT.

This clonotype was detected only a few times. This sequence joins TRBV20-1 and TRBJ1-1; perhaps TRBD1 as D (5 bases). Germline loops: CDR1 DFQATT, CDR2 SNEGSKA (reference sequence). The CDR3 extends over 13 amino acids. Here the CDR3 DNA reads TGCAGCGCAGCAGGGCAAGTGAACACTGAAGCTTTCTTT. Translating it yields CSAAGQVNTEAFF.

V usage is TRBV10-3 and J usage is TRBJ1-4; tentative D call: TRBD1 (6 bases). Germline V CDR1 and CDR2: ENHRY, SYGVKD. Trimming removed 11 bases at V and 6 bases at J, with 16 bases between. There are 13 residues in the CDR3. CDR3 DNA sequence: TGTGCCTCCAGGGAGGACAGCCATGAAAAACTGTTTTTT. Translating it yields CASREDSHEKLFF.

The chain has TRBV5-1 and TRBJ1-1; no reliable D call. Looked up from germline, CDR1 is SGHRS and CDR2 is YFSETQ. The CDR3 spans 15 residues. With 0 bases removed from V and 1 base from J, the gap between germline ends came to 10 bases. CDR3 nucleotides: TGCGCCAGCAGCTTGGTTCCTACACCGAACACTGAAGCTTTCTTT. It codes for CASSLVPTPNTEAFF.

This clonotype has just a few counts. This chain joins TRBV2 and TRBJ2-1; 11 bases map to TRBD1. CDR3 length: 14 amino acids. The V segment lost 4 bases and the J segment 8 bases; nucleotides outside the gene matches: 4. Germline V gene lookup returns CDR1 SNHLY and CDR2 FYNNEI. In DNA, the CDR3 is TGTGCCAGCAGTGTACGGACAGGGGGCGATGAGCAGTTCTTC. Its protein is CASSVRTGGDEQFF. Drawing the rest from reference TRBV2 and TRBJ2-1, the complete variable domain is EPEVTQTPSHQVTQMGQEVILRCVPISNHLYFYWYRQILGQKVEFLVSFYNNEISEKSEIFDDQFSVERPDGSNFTLKIRSTKLEDSAMYFCASSVRTGGDEQFFGPGTRLTVL.

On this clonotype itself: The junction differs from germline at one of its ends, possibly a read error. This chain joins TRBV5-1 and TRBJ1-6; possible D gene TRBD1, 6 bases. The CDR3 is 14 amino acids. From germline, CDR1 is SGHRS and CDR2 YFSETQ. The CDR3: CASSGGGYDSPLHF. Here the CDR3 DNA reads TGCGCCAGCAGCGGGGGGGGCTATGATTCACCCCTCCACTTT. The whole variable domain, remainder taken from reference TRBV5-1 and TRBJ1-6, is KAGVTQTPRYLIKTRGQQVTLSCSPISGHRSVSWYQQTPGQGLQFLFEYFSETQRNKGNFPGRFSGRQFSNSRSEMNVSTLELGDSALYLCASSGGGYDSPLHFGNGTRLTVT.

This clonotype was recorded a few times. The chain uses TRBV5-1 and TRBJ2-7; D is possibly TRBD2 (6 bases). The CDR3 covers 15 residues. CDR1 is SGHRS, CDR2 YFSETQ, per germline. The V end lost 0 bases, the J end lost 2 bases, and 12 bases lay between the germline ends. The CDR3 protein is CASSLGRTGAYEQYF. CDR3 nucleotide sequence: TGCGCCAGCAGCTTGGGACGGACGGGAGCCTACGAGCAGTACTTC.

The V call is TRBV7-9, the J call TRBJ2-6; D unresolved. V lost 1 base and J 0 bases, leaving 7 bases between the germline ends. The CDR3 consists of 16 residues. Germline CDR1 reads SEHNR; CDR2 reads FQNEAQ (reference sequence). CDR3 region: CASSLVQTSGANVLTF. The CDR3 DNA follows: TGTGCCAGCAGCTTAGTGCAGACCTCTGGGGCCAACGTCCTGACTTTC. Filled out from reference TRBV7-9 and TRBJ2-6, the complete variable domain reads DTGVSQNPRHKITKRGQNVTFRCDPISEHNRLYWYRQTLGQGPEFLTYFQNEAQLEKSRLLSDRFSAERPKGSFSTLEIQRTEQGDSAMYLCASSLVQTSGANVLTFGAGSRLTVL.

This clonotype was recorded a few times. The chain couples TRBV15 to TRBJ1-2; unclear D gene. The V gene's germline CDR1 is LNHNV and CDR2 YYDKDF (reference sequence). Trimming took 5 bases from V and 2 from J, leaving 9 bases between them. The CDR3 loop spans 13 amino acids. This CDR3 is CATSPDENYGYTF. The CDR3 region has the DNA TGTGCCACCAGCCCCGATGAGAACTATGGCTACACCTTC.

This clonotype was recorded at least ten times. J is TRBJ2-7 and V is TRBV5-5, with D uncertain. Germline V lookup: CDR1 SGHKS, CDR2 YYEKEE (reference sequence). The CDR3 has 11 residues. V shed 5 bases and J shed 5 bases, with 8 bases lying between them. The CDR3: CASSTVDEQYF. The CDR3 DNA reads TGTGCCAGCAGTACGGTGGACGAGCAGTACTTC.

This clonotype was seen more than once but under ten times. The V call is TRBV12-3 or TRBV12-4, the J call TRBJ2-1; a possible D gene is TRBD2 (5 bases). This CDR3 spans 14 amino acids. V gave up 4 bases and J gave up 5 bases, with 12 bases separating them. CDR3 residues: CASSWTGIDNEQFF. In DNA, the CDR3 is TGTGCCAGCAGTTGGACGGGGATCGACAATGAGCAGTTCTTC.

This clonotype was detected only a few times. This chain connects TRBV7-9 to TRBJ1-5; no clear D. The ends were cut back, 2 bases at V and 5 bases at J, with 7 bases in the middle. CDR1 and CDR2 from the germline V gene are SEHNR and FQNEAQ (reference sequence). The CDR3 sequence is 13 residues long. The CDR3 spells CASSLTADQPQHF. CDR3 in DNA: TGTGCCAGCAGCTTAACGGCCGATCAGCCCCAGCATTTT.

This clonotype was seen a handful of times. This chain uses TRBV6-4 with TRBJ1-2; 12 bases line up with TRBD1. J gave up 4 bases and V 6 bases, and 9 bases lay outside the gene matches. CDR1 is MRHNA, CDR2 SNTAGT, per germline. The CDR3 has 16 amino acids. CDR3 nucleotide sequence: TGTGCCAGCAGGCGTTTCGGGACAGGGGGCAGCTATGGCTACACCTTC. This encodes CASRRFGTGGSYGYTF.

Here the CDR3 DNA reads TGCAGTGCTACTCCCATGGTAGCGGGGAGCTCCTACAATGAGCAGTTCTTC. Protein product: CSATPMVAGSSYNEQFF. The gene calls are TRBV20-1 and TRBJ2-1, with 8 nucleotides matching TRBD2. CDR1 and CDR2 (germline): DFQATT, SNEGSKA (reference sequence). This CDR3 region has 17 residues. Trimming took 4 bases from V and 0 from J; bases not matched to a gene: 11.

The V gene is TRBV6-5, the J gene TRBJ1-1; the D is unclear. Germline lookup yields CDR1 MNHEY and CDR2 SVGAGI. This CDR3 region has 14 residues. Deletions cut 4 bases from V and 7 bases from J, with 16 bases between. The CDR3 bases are TGTGCCAGCAGTTCCCCGGGAGTTGGGCTTGAAGCTTTCTTT. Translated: CASSSPGVGLEAFF.